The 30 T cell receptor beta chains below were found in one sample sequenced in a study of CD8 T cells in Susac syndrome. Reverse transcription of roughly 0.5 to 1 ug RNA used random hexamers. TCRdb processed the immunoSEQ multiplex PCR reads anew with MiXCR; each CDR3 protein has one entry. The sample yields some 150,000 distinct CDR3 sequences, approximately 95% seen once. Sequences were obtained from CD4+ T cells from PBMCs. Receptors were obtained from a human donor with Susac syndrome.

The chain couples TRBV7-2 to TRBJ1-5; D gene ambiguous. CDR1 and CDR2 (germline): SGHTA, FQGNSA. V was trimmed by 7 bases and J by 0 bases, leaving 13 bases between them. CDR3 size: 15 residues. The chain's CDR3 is CASTLTVDSNQPQHF. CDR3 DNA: TGTGCCAGCACCCTAACCGTGGATAGCAATCAGCCCCAGCATTTT.

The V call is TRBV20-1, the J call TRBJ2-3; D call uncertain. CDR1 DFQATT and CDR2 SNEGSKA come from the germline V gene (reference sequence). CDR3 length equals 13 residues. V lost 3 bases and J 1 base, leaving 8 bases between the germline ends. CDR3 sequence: CSASARGTDTQYF. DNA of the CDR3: TGCAGTGCTAGCGCTCGGGGCACAGATACGCAGTATTTT.

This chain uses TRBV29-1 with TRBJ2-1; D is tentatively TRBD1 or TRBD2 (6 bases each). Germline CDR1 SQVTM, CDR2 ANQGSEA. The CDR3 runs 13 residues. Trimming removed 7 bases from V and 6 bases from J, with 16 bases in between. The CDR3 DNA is TGCAGCGGAACAGGGTTGGGGGGCAATGAGCAGTTCTTC. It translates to CSGTGLGGNEQFF.

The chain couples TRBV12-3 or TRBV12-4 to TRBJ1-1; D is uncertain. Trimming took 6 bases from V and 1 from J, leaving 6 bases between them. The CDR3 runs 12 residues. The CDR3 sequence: CASRLENTEAFF. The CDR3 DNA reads TGTGCCAGCAGACTTGAGAACACTGAAGCTTTCTTT.

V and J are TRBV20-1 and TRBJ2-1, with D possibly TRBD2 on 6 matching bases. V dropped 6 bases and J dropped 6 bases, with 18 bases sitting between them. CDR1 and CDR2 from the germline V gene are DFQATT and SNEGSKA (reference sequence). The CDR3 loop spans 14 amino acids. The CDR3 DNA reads TGCAGTGCCTCGACCGGGGGAAGTATCAATGAGCAGTTCTTC. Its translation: CSASTGGSINEQFF.

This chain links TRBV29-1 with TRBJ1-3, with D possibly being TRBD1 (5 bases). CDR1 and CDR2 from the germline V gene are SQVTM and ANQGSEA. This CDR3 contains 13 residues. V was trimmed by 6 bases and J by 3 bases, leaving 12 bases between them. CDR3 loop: CSVGQNRGNTIYF. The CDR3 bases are TGCAGCGTGGGGCAGAACCGTGGAAACACCATATATTTT. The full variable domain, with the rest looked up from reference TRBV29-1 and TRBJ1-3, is SAVISQKPSRDICQRGTSLTIQCQVDSQVTMMFWYRQQPGQSLTLIATANQGSEATYESGFVIDKFPISRPNLTFSTLTVSNMSPEDSSIYLCSVGQNRGNTIYFGEGSWLTVV.

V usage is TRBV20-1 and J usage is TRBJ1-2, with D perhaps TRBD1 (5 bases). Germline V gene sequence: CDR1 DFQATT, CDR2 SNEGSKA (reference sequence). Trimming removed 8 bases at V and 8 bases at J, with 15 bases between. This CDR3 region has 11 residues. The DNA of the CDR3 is TGCAGTACCCCTGTCGGGGGAGGCTACACCTTC. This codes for CSTPVGGGYTF.

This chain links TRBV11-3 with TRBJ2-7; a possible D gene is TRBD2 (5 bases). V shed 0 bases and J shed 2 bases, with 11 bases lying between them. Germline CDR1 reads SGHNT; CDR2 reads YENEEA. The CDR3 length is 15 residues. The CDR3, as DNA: TGTGCCAGCAGCTTAGATCGACTAACGGCCTACGAGCAGTACTTC. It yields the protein CASSLDRLTAYEQYF.

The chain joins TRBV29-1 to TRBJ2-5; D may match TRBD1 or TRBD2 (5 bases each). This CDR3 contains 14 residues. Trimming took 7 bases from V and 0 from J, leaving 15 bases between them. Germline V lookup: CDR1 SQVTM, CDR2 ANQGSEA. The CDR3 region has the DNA TGCAGCGCCGCCGGGACCGAGTACCAAGAGACCCAGTACTTC. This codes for CSAAGTEYQETQYF.

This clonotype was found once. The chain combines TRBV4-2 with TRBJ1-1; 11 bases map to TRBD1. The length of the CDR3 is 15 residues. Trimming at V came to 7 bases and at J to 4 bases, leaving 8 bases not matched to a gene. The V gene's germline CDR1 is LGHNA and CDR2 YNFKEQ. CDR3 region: CASTRTGGDGTEAFF. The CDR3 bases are TGTGCCAGCACGAGGACAGGGGGCGACGGCACTGAAGCTTTCTTT.

This CDR3 reads CSARGGAGAQETQYF. The CDR3 coding sequence is TGCAGTGCTAGGGGGGGAGCGGGGGCCCAAGAGACCCAGTACTTC. V is TRBV20-1 and J is TRBJ2-5, with 8 bases fitting TRBD2. The germline CDR1 and CDR2 sequences are DFQATT and SNEGSKA (reference sequence). The CDR3 is 15 amino acids. The trim removed 3 bases at V and 1 base at J, leaving 7 bases unmatched.

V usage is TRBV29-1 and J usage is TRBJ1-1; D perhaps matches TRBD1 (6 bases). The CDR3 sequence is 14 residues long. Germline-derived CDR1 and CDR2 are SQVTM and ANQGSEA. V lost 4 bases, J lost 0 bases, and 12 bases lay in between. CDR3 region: CSVVTGTMNTEAFF. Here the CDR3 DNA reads TGCAGCGTTGTGACAGGAACTATGAACACTGAAGCTTTCTTT.

For the CDR3, the DNA is TGCGCCAGCAGCTTGGAGCTGGTGACAGTGAACACCGGGGAGCTGTTTTTT. Residues: CASSLELVTVNTGELFF. The rearrangement uses TRBV5-1 and TRBJ2-2; maybe TRBD1 (5 bases). This CDR3 is 17 amino acids long. CDR1 and CDR2 (germline): SGHRS, YFSETQ. V shed 0 bases and J shed 1 base, with 13 bases lying between them.

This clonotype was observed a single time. CDR3 in DNA: TGCAGTGCTGTCACGAGGACAGCATCAACTAATGAAAAACTGTTTTTT. Protein sequence: CSAVTRTASTNEKLFF. The chain recombines TRBV20-1 with TRBJ1-4, with D possibly TRBD1 on 6 matching bases. CDR1 and CDR2 from the germline V gene are DFQATT and SNEGSKA (reference sequence). V lost 5 bases and J lost 0, with 16 bases in between. The CDR3 spans 16 residues.

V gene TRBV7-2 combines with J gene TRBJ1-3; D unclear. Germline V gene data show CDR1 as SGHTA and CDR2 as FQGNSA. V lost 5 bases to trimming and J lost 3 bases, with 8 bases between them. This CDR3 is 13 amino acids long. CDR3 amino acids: CASSTEGGNTIYF. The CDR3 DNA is TGTGCCAGCAGCACAGAAGGTGGAAACACCATATATTTT. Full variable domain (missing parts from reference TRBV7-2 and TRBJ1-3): GAGVSQSPSNKVTEKGKDVELRCDPISGHTALYWYRQSLGQGLEFLIYFQGNSAPDKSGLPSDRFSAERTGGSVSTLTIQRTQQEDSAVYLCASSTEGGNTIYFGEGSWLTVV.

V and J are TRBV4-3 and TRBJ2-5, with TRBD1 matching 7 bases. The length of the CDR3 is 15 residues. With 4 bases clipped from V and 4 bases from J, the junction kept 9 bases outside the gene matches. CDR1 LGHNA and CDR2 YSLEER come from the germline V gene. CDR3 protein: CASSPQQGLRETQYF. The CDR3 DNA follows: TGCGCCAGCAGCCCCCAACAGGGGCTCCGAGAGACCCAGTACTTC.

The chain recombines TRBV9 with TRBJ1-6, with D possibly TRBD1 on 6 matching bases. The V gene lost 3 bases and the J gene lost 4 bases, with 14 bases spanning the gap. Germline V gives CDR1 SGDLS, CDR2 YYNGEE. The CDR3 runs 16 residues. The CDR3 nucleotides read TGTGCCAGCAGCGAGGCCTCCGGGACATATAATTCACCCCTCCACTTT. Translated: CASSEASGTYNSPLHF.

The CDR3: CSPIPPGLRCKNIQYF. As DNA, the CDR3 is TGCAGTCCAATCCCCCCGGGCCTCAGGTGCAAAAACATTCAGTACTTC. The chain links TRBV20-1 to TRBJ2-4; D uncertain. This CDR3 has 16 amino acids. The germline V gene has CDR1 DFQATT and CDR2 SNEGSKA (reference sequence). With 8 bases removed from V and 3 bases from J, the gap between germline ends came to 23 bases.

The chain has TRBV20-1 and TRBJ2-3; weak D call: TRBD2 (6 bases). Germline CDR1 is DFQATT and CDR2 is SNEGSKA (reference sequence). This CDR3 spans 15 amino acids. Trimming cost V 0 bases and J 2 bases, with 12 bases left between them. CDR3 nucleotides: TGCAGTGCTAGAGACAGCAGCGGGCCCACAGATACGCAGTATTTT. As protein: CSARDSSGPTDTQYF.

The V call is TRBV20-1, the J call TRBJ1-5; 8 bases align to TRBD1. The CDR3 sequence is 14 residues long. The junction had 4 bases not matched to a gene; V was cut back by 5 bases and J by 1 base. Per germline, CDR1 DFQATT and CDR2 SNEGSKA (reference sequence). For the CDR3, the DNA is TGCAGTGCTTGGGACAGGCGGAGCAATCAGCCCCAGCATTTT. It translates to CSAWDRRSNQPQHF.

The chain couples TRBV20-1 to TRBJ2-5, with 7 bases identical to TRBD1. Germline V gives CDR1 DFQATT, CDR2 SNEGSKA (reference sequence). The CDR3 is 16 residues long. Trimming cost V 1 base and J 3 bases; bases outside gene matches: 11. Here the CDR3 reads CSARGVGGALKETQYF. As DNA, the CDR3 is TGCAGTGCTAGAGGCGTAGGGGGCGCCCTGAAAGAGACCCAGTACTTC.

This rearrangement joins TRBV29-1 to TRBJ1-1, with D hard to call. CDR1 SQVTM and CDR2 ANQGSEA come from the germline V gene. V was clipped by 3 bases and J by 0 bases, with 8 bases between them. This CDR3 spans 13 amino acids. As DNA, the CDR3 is TGCAGCGTTGACGGGCAGATGAACACTGAAGCTTTCTTT. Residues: CSVDGQMNTEAFF. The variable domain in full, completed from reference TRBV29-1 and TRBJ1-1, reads SAVISQKPSRDICQRGTSLTIQCQVDSQVTMMFWYRQQPGQSLTLIATANQGSEATYESGFVIDKFPISRPNLTFSTLTVSNMSPEDSSIYLCSVDGQMNTEAFFGQGTRLTVV.

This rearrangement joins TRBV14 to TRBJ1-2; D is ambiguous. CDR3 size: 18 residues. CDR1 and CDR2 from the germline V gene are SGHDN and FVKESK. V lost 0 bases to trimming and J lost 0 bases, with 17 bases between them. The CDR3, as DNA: TGTGCCAGCAGCCAAGATCGTGCGTGGCCGGCCCCTAACTATGGCTACACCTTC. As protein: CASSQDRAWPAPNYGYTF.

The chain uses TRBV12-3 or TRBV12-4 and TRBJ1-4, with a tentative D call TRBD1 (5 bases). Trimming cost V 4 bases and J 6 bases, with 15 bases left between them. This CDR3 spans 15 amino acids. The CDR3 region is CASSSRRSRDEKLFF. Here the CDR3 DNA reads TGTGCCAGCAGTTCCCGCAGATCCAGGGATGAAAAACTGTTTTTT.

In DNA form, the CDR3 reads TGTGCCAGTAACAAGGACAGTGTGGCGCCCCAGCATTTT. It yields the protein CASNKDSVAPQHF. This sequence joins TRBV19 and TRBJ1-5; weak D call: TRBD1 (6 bases). The ends were cut back, 7 bases at V and 9 bases at J, with 16 bases in the middle. CDR3 size: 13 residues. Per the germline V gene, CDR1 is LNHDA and CDR2 is SQIVND (reference sequence).

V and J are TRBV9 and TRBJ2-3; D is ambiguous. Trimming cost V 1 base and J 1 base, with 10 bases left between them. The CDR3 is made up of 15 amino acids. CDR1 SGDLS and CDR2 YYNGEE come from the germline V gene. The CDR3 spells CASSVSIWGTDTQYF. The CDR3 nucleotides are TGTGCCAGCAGCGTATCCATTTGGGGCACAGATACGCAGTATTTT.

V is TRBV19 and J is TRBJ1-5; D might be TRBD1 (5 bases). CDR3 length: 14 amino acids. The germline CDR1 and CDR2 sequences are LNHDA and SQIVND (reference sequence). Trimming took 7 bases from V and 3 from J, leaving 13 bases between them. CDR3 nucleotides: TGTGCCAGTATGAGAGGGGAATACAATCAGCCCCAGCATTTT. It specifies CASMRGEYNQPQHF. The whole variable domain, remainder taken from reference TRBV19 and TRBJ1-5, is DGGITQSPKYLFRKEGQNVTLSCEQNLNHDAMYWYRQDPGQGLRLIYYSQIVNDFQKGDIAEGYSVSREKKESFPLTVTSAQKNPTAFYLCASMRGEYNQPQHFGDGTRLSIL.

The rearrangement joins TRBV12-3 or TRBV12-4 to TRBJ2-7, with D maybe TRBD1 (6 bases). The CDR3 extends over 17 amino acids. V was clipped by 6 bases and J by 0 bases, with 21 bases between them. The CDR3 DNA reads TGTGCCAGCAGCCTCTCCGTAGGGGGTTGGGGCTCCTACGAGCAGTACTTC. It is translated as CASSLSVGGWGSYEQYF.

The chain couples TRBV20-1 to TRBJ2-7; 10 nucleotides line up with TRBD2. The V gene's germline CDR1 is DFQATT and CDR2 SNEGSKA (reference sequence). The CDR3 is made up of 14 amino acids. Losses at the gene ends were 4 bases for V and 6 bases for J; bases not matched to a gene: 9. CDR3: CSATPSGGPLEQYF. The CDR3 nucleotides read TGCAGTGCTACCCCTAGCGGGGGACCTCTCGAGCAGTACTTC.

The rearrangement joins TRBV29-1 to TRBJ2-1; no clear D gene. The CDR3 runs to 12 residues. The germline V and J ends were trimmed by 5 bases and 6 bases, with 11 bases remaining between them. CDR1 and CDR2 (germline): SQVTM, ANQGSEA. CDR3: CSVQPNLNEQFF. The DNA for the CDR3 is TGCAGCGTTCAACCAAATCTCAATGAGCAGTTCTTC.